This T cell receptor (beta chain) is drawn from a study of cytomegalovirus exposure and HLA in healthy donors. Worth noting for this clone: Antigen specificity is unknown.

Primers for the PCR totalled 60 Vbeta and 13 Jbeta. The method was immunoSEQ multiplex PCR; TCRdb's version includes in-frame clones alone and lacks a portion of them. The sample holds over 110,000 clones, more than 75% seen once. Findings and caveats of the study: V- and J-gene trimming of TCR beta was linked (in a later analysis) to a missense DCLRE1C variant. Among the sequence variants, a highly shared cluster was likely an artifact of sequencing. The presence/absence work took it that sequencing depth was about the same across donors.

The sequence was obtained from a woman between 40 and 50 years old in good health and CMV-seropositive. The specimen sequenced was PBMCs.

CDR3 loop: CASSLIRGLDEQYF. As DNA, the CDR3 is TGTGCCAGCAGCTTAATCCGGGGTCTAGACGAGCAGTACTTC. The rearrangement uses TRBV7-8 and TRBJ2-7, with a tentative D call TRBD2 (5 bases). The CDR3 totals 14 residues. V shed 2 bases and J shed 5 bases, with 13 bases lying between them. The germline V gene encodes CDR1 SGHVS and CDR2 FQNEAQ.